The following is a T cell receptor beta chain sequence with its context. Its recognized antigen is unknown. There are no base qualities to consult, and no much larger clone falls within one base. V and J are truncated by 7 bases and 8 bases respectively, leaving an intervening sequence of 19 bases. The CDR3 runs 15 amino acids, cysteine and phenylalanine included. Only the CDR3 DNA stays, 45 bases, in frame from base 1. CDR1 and CDR2 are read off the germline V gene as SGHRS and YFSETQ. These data belong to a study of T cell responses to AZD1222 COVID-19 vaccine (dated by TCRdb to the early 2020s). Regarding the study in general: AZD1222 recipients whose second dose came at about 4 weeks and those whose second dose came at about 12 weeks were combined into one group, since spike-specific TCR depth and breadth did not differ between the two schedules. A total of approximately 230 trial participants underwent TCR sequencing, of whom about 210 received two doses of AZD1222 and some 25 received two doses of the MenACWY control vaccine. Enrollment into the trials was organized by age into subgroups of 18-55, 56-69 and 70-plus years, and those subgroups contained approximately 150, 30 and 60 TCR-sequenced participants, respectively.

The CDR3 regions of human TCRbeta chains were analyzed by immunosequencing. The authors processed their data as follows. Repertoire TCRs were checked for matches against a reference library of SARS-CoV-2-specific TCRs that had been generated using the MIRA antigen-specificity platform. Breadth was defined as the fraction of unique TCRs that were SARS-CoV-2-associated, and depth was defined as the fraction of total T cells that were SARS-CoV-2-associated. Using the MIRA data, each spike-specific TCR was assigned both to the spike region to which the TCR was reactive and to a CD4 or CD8 class. Log10-transformed breadth and depth values were compared by one-way ANOVA with Sidak's multiple comparisons tests. Drawn from immuneACCESS, this table holds only the in-frame rearrangements with V and J called that TCRdb kept. Clones are partly lost; checked studies trace under half to an unresolved V gene and leave the rest unexplained. The V and J calls and clone size were taken over from that table, and D and trimming were inferred from the DNA. Recorded for this sample are around 140,000 clones; 90% of them occurred a single time. The ten largest account for 6.9% of the sample.

This sample's time point label indicates: baseline before first vaccination. The vaccinee samples were drawn from two UK trials, COV001 and COV002, one of which was a single-blind randomized controlled phase 2/3 trial testing AZD1222 (ChAdOx1 nCoV-19) in healthy adults. Trial participant PBMC samples were collected at day 0 and day 28 after the second dose for TCRbeta chain sequencing. Paper-wide results and their limitations: Nearly half of unique spike-specific TCRs reportedly recognized epitopes outside regions mutated in the B.1.351 and B.1.1.7 variants. The vaccine-associated CD4 TCRs covered the entire spike protein, and the dominant responses fell in regions 160-218 and 743-854. Most participants were white British and females outnumbered males, and the authors suggested that clonal diversity may have been underestimated. Conclusions about previously exposed vaccinees are limited because only six or seven AZD1222 recipients were SARS-CoV-2 seropositive at baseline. After two AZD1222 doses, both the breadth and the depth of spike-specific TCRs were significantly higher than at day 0 and than in MenACWY recipients. The 56-69-year group was small, and its depth increase did not reach significance, likely because of low power. Because no day 14 peak-response samples were available, repertoires were characterized only after the peak T cell response.

This sequence uses TRBV5-1 and TRBJ1-6; the D gene is unclear. This receptor was taken from an adult in good health. This material consisted of peripheral blood, taken on day 0 of AZD1222 vaccination. CDR3 loop: CASAEDSTSYSPLHF. The base sequence is TGCGCCAGCGCCGAAGACTCAACGTCGTATTCACCCCTCCACTTT.